This T cell receptor (beta chain) was profiled in a study of blood T cells in healthy people across ages (dated by TCRdb to 2015 to 2017). At the level of the whole study: Template switching captured roughly one uniquely barcoded TCR beta cDNA molecule per two T cells in model experiments. The study measured age-related changes in TCR beta repertoire diversity using deep sequencing normalized with unique cDNA molecular identifiers. Four age groups were formed from the donors: young (average 16 years), middle-aged (just under 40), aged (over 55) and long-lived (82). To avoid experimental bias, donors of different ages were distributed randomly across sequencing lanes. The study analyzed two additional independent replicas of 1 million unique cDNA reads from the same blood draw for two donors, one aged 18 to 30 and one aged 80 or older.

The germline V gene gives CDR1 as MDHEN and CDR2 as SYDVKM. The CDR3 runs 14 amino acids, cysteine and phenylalanine included. Only CDR3 DNA is held: 42 bases, read in frame from base 1. On the study overall, not on this receptor specifically: Compared with the aged group, more naive CD4+ T cells, fewer expanded clones and increased TCR diversity were shown by the long-lived group, suggesting age selection. As age increased, observed TCR beta diversity per million T cells dropped in a roughly linear way, and a significant reduction was already evident by age 40. Because profiling used bulk unsorted PBMCs, naive and antigen-experienced compartments could not be compared conclusively. The CMV infection status of donors was not known, potentially confounding age-related changes in expanded clonotypes. Estimates of total diversity based on one million sequenced T cells were regarded as lower bounds and as underestimates. The percentage of naive T cells measured by flow cytometry correlated strongly with observed TCR beta diversity.

The roughly 39 donors, aged about 6 to 90 years, were systemically healthy Caucasian individuals from Russia. Ten milliliters of peripheral blood were drawn from each donor into EDTA-treated Vacutainer tubes. Ficoll-Paque density-gradient centrifugation was used to isolate PBMCs, with at least 6 million obtained per sample. Total RNA, at least 5 micrograms per sample, was extracted from PBMCs with Trizol reagent. For every donor, an aliquot of PBMCs went through flow cytometry to measure the percentages of naive CD45RAhigh/CD27high T cells. With respect to this clonotype: The clone's antigen remains unknown. No much larger clonotype is one base removed from it; base qualities were not supplied.

The protocol used for the library was 5' RACE. The instrument given in TCRdb is Illumina HiSeq 2500. A second PCR of roughly 7 to 11 cycles was performed with a sample-barcoded 5' primer and a J-beta primer mix. A unique molecular identifier was introduced onto each TCR beta cDNA molecule by a template-switch 5' adaptor carrying 12 random nucleotides. At least 3 million CDR3-containing paired-end reads were obtained from each sample. First-strand cDNA was synthesized from all RNA with the Mint cDNA synthesis kit, primed by a TRBC-specific oligonucleotide. Following uracil-DNA glycosylase treatment, all cDNA underwent a first 18-cycle PCR with the universal primers M1SS and BC2_uni_R. On the study's bioinformatics: Normalization of each sample was performed by random selection of 1 million high-quality reads, each carrying a distinct molecular identifier. Instead of being binned into consensus sequences, reads that shared molecular identifiers were thrown out. CDR3 identification, clonotype clustering and error correction used MiTCR with a Q25 quality threshold and the strictest error-elimination algorithm. Lower-bound total TCR beta diversity was estimated with a nonparametric unseen species model using Euler transformation. TCRdb passed the public sequencing reads through fastp at Q25 and MiXCR, retaining productive beta sequences. When rows share a CDR3 protein, they turn into one entry using the most common DNA and genes. The authors' filters were not applied to this entry. The sample data list about 1.6 million distinct CDR3 sequences, and almost 35% of these were observed just once. The leading ten clones occupy around 11% of the sample.

The TCR originated in a woman aged 30 to 39 in good health. Sequencing was carried out using blood. The chain links TRBV28 with TRBJ2-5; the D segment cannot be called with confidence. The DNA end is a closer match to TRBJ2-7, so the J assignment may be wrong. For the CDR3, the sequence is CASRTERSLYEQYF. The DNA reads TGTGCCAGCAGGACCGAAAGGTCTCTGTACGAGCAGTACTTC.